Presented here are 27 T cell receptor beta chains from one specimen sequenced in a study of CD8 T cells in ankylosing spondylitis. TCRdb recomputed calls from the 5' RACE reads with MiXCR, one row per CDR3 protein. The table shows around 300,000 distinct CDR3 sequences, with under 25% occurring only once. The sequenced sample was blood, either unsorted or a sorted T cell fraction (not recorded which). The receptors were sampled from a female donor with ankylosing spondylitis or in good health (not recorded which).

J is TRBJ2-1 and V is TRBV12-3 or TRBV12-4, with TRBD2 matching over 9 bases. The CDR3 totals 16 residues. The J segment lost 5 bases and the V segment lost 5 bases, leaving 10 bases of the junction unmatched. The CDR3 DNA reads TGTGCCAGCAGTGGGGGGACTAGCTCCCGAAACAATGAGCAGTTCTTC. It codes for CASSGGTSSRNNEQFF.

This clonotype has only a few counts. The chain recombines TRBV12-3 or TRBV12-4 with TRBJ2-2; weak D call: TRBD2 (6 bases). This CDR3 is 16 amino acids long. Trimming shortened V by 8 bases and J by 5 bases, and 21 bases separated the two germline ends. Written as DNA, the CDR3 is TGTGCCAGCTGGGAACTGGGCGGGATAGGTACCGGGGAGCTGTTTTTT. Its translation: CASWELGGIGTGELFF.

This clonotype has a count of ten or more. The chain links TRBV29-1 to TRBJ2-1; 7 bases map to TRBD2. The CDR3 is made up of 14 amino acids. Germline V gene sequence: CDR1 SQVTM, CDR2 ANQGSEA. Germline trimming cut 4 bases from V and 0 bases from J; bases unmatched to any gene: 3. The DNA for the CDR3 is TGCAGCGTTGGCGGGGGAAGCTCCTACAATGAGCAGTTCTTC. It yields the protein CSVGGGSSYNEQFF.

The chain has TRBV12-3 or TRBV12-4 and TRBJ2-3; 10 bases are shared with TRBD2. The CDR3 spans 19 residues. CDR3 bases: TGTACCATCAGTTTAGCGGGACTAGCGATAGAGGGTTCCACAGATACGCAGTATTTT. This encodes CTISLAGLAIEGSTDTQYF.

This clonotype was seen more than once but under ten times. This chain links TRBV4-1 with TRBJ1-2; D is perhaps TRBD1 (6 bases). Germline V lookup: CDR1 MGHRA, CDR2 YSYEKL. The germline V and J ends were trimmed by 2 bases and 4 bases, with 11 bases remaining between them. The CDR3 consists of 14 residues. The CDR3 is CASSQYRDGYGYTF. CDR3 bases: TGCGCCAGCAGCCAATACAGGGACGGCTATGGCTACACCTTC.

CDR3 amino acids: CASSLLAAPYNEQFF. CDR3 coding DNA: TGTGCCAGCAGCTTACTAGCGGCCCCCTACAATGAGCAGTTCTTC. V gene TRBV5-6 combines with J gene TRBJ2-1; TRBD2 agrees at 8 bases. Germline V gene lookup returns CDR1 SGHDT and CDR2 YYEEEE. V was clipped by 2 bases and J by 2 bases; unmatched bases: 3. The CDR3 consists of 15 residues.

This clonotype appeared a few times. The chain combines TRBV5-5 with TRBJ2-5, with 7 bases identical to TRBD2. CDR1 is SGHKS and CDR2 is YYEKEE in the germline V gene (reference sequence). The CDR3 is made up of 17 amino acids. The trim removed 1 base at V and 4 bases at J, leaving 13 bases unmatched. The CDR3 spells CASSLNGAGTGVETQYF. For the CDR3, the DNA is TGTGCCAGCAGCTTGAATGGAGCGGGAACGGGTGTAGAGACCCAGTACTTC.

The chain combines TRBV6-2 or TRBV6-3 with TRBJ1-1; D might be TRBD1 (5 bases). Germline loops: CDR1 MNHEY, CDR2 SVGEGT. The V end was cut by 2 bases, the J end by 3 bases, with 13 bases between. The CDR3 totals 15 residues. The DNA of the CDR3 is TGTGCCAGCAGTTACGCCTGGGGGTCGGACACTGAAGCTTTCTTT. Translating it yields CASSYAWGSDTEAFF.

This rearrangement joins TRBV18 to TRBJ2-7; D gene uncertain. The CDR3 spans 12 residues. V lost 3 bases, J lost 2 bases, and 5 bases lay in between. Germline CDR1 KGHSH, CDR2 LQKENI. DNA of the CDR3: TGTGCCAGCTCACCTTTGGCCTACGAGCAGTACTTC. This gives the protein CASSPLAYEQYF.

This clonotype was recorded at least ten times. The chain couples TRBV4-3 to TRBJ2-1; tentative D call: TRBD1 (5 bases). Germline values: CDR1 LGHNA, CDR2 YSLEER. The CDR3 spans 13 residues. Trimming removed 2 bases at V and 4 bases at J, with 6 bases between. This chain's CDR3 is CASSQRGYNEQFF. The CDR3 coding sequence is TGCGCCAGCAGCCAAAGGGGTTACAATGAGCAGTTCTTC.

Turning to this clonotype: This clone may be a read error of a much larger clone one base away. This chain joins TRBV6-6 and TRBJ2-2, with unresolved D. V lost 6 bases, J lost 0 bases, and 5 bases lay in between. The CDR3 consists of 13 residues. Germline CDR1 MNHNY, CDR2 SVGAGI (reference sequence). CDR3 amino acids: CASRSANTGELFF. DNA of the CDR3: TGTGCCAGCAGGTCCGCGAACACCGGGGAGCTGTTTTTT.

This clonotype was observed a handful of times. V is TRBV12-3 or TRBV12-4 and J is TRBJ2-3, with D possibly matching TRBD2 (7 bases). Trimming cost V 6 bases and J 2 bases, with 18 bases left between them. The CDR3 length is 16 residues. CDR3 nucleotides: TGTGCCAGCAGCCACCCGGGGGCGGGAGTCACAGATACGCAGTATTTT. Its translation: CASSHPGAGVTDTQYF.

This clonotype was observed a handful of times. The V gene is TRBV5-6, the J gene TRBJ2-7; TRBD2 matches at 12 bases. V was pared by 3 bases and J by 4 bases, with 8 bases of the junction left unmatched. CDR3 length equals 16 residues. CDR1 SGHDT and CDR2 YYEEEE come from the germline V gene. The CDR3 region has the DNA TGTGCCAGCAGCTCCGGACTAGCGGGGACCTTTTACGAGCAGTACTTC. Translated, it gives CASSSGLAGTFYEQYF.

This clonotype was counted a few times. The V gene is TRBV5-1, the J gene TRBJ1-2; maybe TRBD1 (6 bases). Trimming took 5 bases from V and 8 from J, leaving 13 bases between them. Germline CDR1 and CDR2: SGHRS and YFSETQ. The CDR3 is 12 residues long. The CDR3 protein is CASRPGQQGYTF. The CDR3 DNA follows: TGCGCCAGCAGACCAGGACAGCAAGGCTACACCTTC.

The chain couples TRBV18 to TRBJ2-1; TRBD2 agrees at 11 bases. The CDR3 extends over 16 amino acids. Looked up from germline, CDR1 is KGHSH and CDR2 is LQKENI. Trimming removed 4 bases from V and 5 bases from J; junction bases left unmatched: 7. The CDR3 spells CASSLSSGRPNNEQFF. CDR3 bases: TGTGCCAGCTCACTTTCTAGCGGGAGGCCCAACAATGAGCAGTTCTTC.

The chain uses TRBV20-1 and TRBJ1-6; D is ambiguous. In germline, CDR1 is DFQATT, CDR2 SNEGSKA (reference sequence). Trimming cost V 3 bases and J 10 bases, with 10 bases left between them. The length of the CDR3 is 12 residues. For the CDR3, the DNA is TGCAGTGCTAGGGAGGGCCCCTCACCCCTCCACTTT. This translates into CSAREGPSPLHF.

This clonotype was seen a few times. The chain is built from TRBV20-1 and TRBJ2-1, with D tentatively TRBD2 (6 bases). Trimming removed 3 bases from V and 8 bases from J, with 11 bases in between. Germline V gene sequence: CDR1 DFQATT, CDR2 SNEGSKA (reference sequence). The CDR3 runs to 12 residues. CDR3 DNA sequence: TGCAGTGCTAGGATAACTAGCTATGAGCAGTTCTTC. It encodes CSARITSYEQFF.

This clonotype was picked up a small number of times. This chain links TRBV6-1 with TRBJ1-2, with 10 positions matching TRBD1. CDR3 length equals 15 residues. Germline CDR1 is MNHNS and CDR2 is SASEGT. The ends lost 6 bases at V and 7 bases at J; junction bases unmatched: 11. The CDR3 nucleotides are TGTGCCAGCAGCACCGGGACAGGGGTATTTGCTGGCTACACCTTC. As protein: CASSTGTGVFAGYTF.

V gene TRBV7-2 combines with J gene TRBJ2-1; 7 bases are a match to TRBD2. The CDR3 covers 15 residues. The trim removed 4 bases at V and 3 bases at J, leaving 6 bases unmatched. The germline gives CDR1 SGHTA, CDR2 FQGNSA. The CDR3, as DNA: TGTGCCAGCAGCTCCGTGGCGGGAGTCTACAATGAGCAGTTCTTC. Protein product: CASSSVAGVYNEQFF.

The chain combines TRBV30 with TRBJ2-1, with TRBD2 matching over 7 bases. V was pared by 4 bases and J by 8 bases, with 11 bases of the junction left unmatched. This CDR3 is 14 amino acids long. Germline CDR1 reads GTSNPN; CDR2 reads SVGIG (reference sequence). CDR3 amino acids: CAWTLGLGGHEQFF. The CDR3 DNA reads TGTGCCTGGACCCTCGGACTAGGCGGCCATGAGCAGTTCTTC.

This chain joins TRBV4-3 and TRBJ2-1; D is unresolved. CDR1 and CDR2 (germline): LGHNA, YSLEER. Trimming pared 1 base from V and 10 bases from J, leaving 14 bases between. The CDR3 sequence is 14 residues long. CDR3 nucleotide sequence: TGCGCCAGCAGCCAAGTCGGAGCCCTTGGGGAGCAGTTCTTC. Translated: CASSQVGALGEQFF.

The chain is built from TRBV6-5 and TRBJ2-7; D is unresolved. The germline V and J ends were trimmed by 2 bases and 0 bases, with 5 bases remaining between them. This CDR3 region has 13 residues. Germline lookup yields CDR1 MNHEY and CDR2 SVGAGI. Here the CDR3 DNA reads TGTGCCAGCAGTTACCGCGACTCCTACGAGCAGTACTTC. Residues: CASSYRDSYEQYF.

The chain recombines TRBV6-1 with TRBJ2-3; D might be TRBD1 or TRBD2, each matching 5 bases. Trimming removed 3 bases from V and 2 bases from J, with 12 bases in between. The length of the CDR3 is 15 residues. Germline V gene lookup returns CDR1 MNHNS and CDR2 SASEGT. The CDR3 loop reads CASSEPGANTDTQYF. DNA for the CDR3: TGTGCCAGCAGTGAGCCCGGGGCCAACACAGATACGCAGTATTTT.

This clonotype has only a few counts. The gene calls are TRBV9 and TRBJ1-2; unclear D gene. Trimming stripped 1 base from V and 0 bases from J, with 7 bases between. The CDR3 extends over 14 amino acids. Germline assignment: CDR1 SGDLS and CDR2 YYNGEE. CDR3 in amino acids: CASSVLSANYGYTF. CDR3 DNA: TGTGCCAGCAGCGTATTATCAGCTAACTATGGCTACACCTTC.

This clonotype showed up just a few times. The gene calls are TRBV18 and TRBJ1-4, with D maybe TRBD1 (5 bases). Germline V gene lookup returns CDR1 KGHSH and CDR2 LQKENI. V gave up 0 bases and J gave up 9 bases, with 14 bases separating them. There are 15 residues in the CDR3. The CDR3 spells CASSPPGESTKKLFF. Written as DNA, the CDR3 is TGTGCCAGCTCACCACCGGGGGAATCGACTAAAAAACTGTTTTTT.

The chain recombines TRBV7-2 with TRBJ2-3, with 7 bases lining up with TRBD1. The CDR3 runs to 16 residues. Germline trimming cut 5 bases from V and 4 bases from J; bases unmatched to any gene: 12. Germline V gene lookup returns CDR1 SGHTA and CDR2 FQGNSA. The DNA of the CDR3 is TGTGCCAGCAGCGTCACCAGGGCACAGGGGTCAGATACGCAGTATTTT. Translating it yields CASSVTRAQGSDTQYF.

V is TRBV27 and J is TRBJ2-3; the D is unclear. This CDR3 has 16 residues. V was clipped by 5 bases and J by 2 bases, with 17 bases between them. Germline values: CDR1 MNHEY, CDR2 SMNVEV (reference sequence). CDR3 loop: CASSALTRTNTDTQYF. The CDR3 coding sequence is TGTGCCAGCAGTGCCTTGACGCGGACGAACACAGATACGCAGTATTTT.